This TCR beta chain was found in a study of blood T cells in healthy people across ages. Notes on the study in general: Both naive CD4+ cell counts and diversity were greater in long-lived donors than in aged donors. Per million T cells, the diversity of TCR beta decreased roughly linearly as age advanced.

CDR1 is SNHLY and CDR2 is FYNNEI in the germline V gene. J lost 2 bases, V lost 1 base, and 11 bases had no gene match. There are 17 residues in the CDR3. This clonotype was picked up a small number of times. The antigen remains unidentified. A second PCR of roughly 7 to 11 cycles used a sample-barcoded 5' primer and a J-beta primer mix. TCRdb reanalysed the 5' RACE reads using MiXCR and keeps one entry per CDR3 protein. The table has 1,100,000 or so distinct CDR3 sequences, 45% seen once. Specimen: blood. The receptor was derived from an older woman in good health. This rearrangement joins TRBV2 to TRBJ2-7, with TRBD1 matching over 7 bases. The CDR3 coding sequence is TGTGCCAGCAGTGAAGGTCTATCGGCAGGGGGAACCTACGAGCAGTACTTC. This encodes CASSEGLSAGGTYEQYF.